The 32 T cell receptor beta chains below all came from one sample that was sequenced in a study of molecular identifiers for immune sequencing clone quantification. MiXCR, run by TCRdb on the PCR reads, gives a single entry per CDR3 protein. The sample yields 400,000 to 600,000 distinct CDR3 sequences, 25% seen once. Source material: naive CD8+ T cells from blood, with Jurkat cell RNA spiked in. The subset: FACS-sorted CD8+CD4-CCR7+CD45RA+ naive T cells. These receptors came from a human donor in good health. Some libraries in this study had Jurkat cell RNA spiked in.

This clonotype was detected many times. This chain connects TRBV7-6 to TRBJ2-3; 10 nucleotides line up with TRBD2. CDR1 and CDR2 from the germline V gene are SGHVS and FNYEAQ. CDR3 length: 18 amino acids. The ends lost 5 bases at V and 5 bases at J; junction bases unmatched: 16. This chain's CDR3 is CASSPTPASGGWGDTQYF. The CDR3 DNA sequence: TGTGCCAGCAGCCCAACCCCCGCTAGCGGGGGTTGGGGAGATACGCAGTATTTT.

This clonotype was detected a few times. J is TRBJ2-1 and V is TRBV2; perhaps D is TRBD1 or TRBD2 (5 bases each). V was cut by 6 bases and J by 1 base, with 19 bases left in between. This CDR3 has 17 amino acids. Germline V gene data show CDR1 as SNHLY and CDR2 as FYNNEI. The CDR3 DNA sequence: TGTGCCAGCAGAGATGAGGGGCTACCGCGTTCCTACAATGAGCAGTTCTTC. It translates to CASRDEGLPRSYNEQFF.

This sequence joins TRBV6-2 or TRBV6-3 and TRBJ2-7; D gene uncertain. CDR1 MNHEY and CDR2 SVGEGT come from the germline V gene. The CDR3 consists of 14 residues. The V end was cut by 2 bases, the J end by 5 bases, with 13 bases between. CDR3 nucleotide sequence: TGTGCCAGCAGTTACAGGGCCTCGGTACACGAGCAGTACTTC. It specifies CASSYRASVHEQYF.

About this clonotype: A read error is likely, as this CDR3 ends without the conserved phenylalanine or tryptophan. No DNA is shown, since the ends of the CDR3 on it are uncertain; the CDR3 is the one TCRdb lists. The chain uses TRBV7-9 and TRBJ1-2. Looked up from germline, CDR1 is SEHNR and CDR2 is FQNEAQ (reference sequence). From its first to its last residue, the CDR3 has 10 amino acids. The CDR3 region is CASGLAHLGI.

Concerning this clonotype itself: A single base separates this from a much larger clone, so it may be a read error. The chain uses TRBV2 and TRBJ2-2; D may match TRBD1 or TRBD2 (5 bases each). Germline V gives CDR1 SNHLY, CDR2 FYNNEI. The ends were cut back, 8 bases at V and 9 bases at J, with 13 bases in the middle. The CDR3 loop spans 12 amino acids. The CDR3 region is CASYGTVRELFF. For the CDR3, the DNA is TGTGCCAGCTACGGGACGGTCCGGGAGCTGTTTTTT.

This clonotype was recorded at least ten times. The CDR3 region is CASSQDARANEQFF. CDR3 DNA sequence: TGCGCCAGCAGCCAAGATGCCAGGGCGAATGAGCAGTTCTTC. This chain uses TRBV4-3 with TRBJ2-1; maybe TRBD1 (5 bases). This CDR3 region has 14 residues. Germline V gene lookup returns CDR1 LGHNA and CDR2 YSLEER. Trimming pared 0 bases from V and 7 bases from J, leaving 10 bases between.

The chain carries TRBV7-9 and TRBJ2-7, with D tentatively TRBD2 (6 bases). V dropped 5 bases and J dropped 2 bases, with 13 bases sitting between them. Germline assignment: CDR1 SEHNR and CDR2 FQNEAQ (reference sequence). The CDR3 loop spans 14 amino acids. CDR3 coding DNA: TGTGCCAGCAGCCAGAGCGGGTGGCCCTACGAGCAGTACTTC. It is translated as CASSQSGWPYEQYF.

This clonotype was counted at least ten times. The rearrangement links TRBV19 to TRBJ2-7, with D unresolved. Germline CDR1 is LNHDA and CDR2 is SQIVND (reference sequence). The V end was cut by 3 bases, the J end by 0 bases, with 6 bases between. The CDR3 totals 13 residues. The chain's CDR3 is CASSMASSYEQYF. The CDR3 bases are TGTGCCAGTAGTATGGCCAGCTCCTACGAGCAGTACTTC.

Note on this clonotype: This may come from a read error, since a much larger clone is one base off. This sequence joins TRBV29-1 and TRBJ2-7; 8 bases are shared with TRBD2. The CDR3 is made up of 13 amino acids. The germline CDR1 and CDR2 sequences are SQVTM and ANQGSEA. J was trimmed by 3 bases and V by 5 bases; bases with no gene match: 6. The CDR3 is CSVNPGLDYEQYF. The CDR3 DNA follows: TGCAGCGTTAACCCGGGACTAGACTACGAGCAGTACTTC.

The V and J genes are TRBV27 and TRBJ2-7; possible D gene TRBD2, 6 bases. The CDR3 has 14 residues. Between the trimmed V and J ends, which lost 5 bases and 2 bases, there was a span of 13 bases. Germline V CDR1 and CDR2: MNHEY, SMNVEV (reference sequence). CDR3 DNA: TGTGCCAGCAGTGTGCGGGACGGCACCTACGAGCAGTACTTC. Protein sequence: CASSVRDGTYEQYF.

V and J are TRBV19 and TRBJ2-4; the D is unclear. The CDR3 extends over 15 amino acids. Germline CDR1 is LNHDA and CDR2 is SQIVND (reference sequence). V was trimmed by 3 bases and J by 5 bases, leaving 14 bases between them. In nucleotides, the CDR3 is TGTGCCAGTAGTATCGGCCCTCAGGTAGAAAACATTCAGTACTTC. This gives the protein CASSIGPQVENIQYF. Full variable domain (remainder filled in from reference TRBV19 and TRBJ2-4): DGGITQSPKYLFRKEGQNVTLSCEQNLNHDAMYWYRQDPGQGLRLIYYSQIVNDFQKGDIAEGYSVSREKKESFPLTVTSAQKNPTAFYLCASSIGPQVENIQYFGAGTRLSVL.

This rearrangement joins TRBV30 to TRBJ2-3; D possibly corresponds to TRBD2 (7 bases). The V gene's germline CDR1 is GTSNPN and CDR2 SVGIG (reference sequence). Trimming removed 0 bases from V and 0 bases from J, with 16 bases in between. The CDR3 has 17 amino acids. DNA for the CDR3: TGTGCCTGGAGTGTGGGGGCAATTAGCGGGAGCACAGATACGCAGTATTTT. It is translated as CAWSVGAISGSTDTQYF.

The rearrangement joins TRBV5-6 to TRBJ2-7; 7 bases align to TRBD1. With V trimmed by 2 bases and J by 3 bases, 8 bases remained unmatched. The CDR3 has 15 amino acids. Germline V gives CDR1 SGHDT, CDR2 YYEEEE. The CDR3 loop reads CASSLPGQLNYEQYF. As DNA, the CDR3 is TGTGCCAGCAGCTTACCGGGACAGCTCAACTACGAGCAGTACTTC.

On this clonotype: The conserved final phenylalanine or tryptophan is absent from the CDR3, which likely points to a read error. The chain links TRBV29-1 to TRBJ2-3; 11 positions match TRBD2. This CDR3 region has 16 residues. The J segment lost 0 bases and the V segment lost 6 bases, leaving 8 bases of the junction unmatched. Germline CDR1 and CDR2: SQVTM and ANQGSEA. The CDR3: CSVPPGTSGSTDTQYV. In nucleotides, the CDR3 is TGCAGCGTCCCTCCTGGGACTAGCGGTAGCACAGATACGCAGTATGTT.

J is TRBJ2-3 and V is TRBV6-6; TRBD2 agrees at 12 bases. The ends lost 6 bases at V and 2 bases at J; junction bases unmatched: 6. The CDR3 runs to 16 residues. The germline gives CDR1 MNHNY, CDR2 SVGAGI (reference sequence). The CDR3: CASRTGTSGPTDTQYF. CDR3 sequence (DNA): TGTGCCAGCAGAACCGGGACTAGCGGGCCCACAGATACGCAGTATTTT.

The chain carries TRBV19 and TRBJ2-2, with no clear D. V was pared by 5 bases and J by 4 bases, with 20 bases between. This CDR3 has 17 amino acids. CDR1 is LNHDA, CDR2 SQIVND, per germline (reference sequence). In DNA form, the CDR3 reads TGTGCCAGTAGTCCGATTCAAGACTTGACGACCACCGGGGAGCTGTTTTTT. This translates into CASSPIQDLTTTGELFF. The whole variable domain, remainder taken from reference TRBV19 and TRBJ2-2, is DGGITQSPKYLFRKEGQNVTLSCEQNLNHDAMYWYRQDPGQGLRLIYYSQIVNDFQKGDIAEGYSVSREKKESFPLTVTSAQKNPTAFYLCASSPIQDLTTTGELFFGEGSRLTVL.

J is TRBJ2-3 and V is TRBV3-1; 8 bases fit TRBD2. CDR3 length equals 18 residues. Losses at the gene ends were 0 bases for V and 2 bases for J; bases not matched to a gene: 10. The V gene's germline CDR1 is LGHDT and CDR2 YNNKEL (reference sequence). The CDR3 bases are TGTGCCAGCAGCCAAGATATTTTCAAGCGGGAGACCACAGATACGCAGTATTTT. Its translation is CASSQDIFKRETTDTQYF.

This clonotype was picked up a small number of times. V gene TRBV5-4 combines with J gene TRBJ1-2, with a weak D call TRBD1 (5 bases). Germline values: CDR1 SGHNT, CDR2 YYREEE (reference sequence). The CDR3 contains 15 residues. V was pared by 4 bases and J by 5 bases, with 18 bases between. The chain's CDR3 is CASSLPGPTNYGYTF. The CDR3 bases are TGTGCCAGCAGCCTACCGGGACCGACGAATTATGGCTACACCTTC.

The chain is built from TRBV11-2 and TRBJ2-1, with 9 nucleotides matching TRBD1. The CDR3 runs to 21 residues. CDR1 and CDR2 from the germline V gene are SGHAT and FQNNGV. V lost 5 bases, J lost 2 bases, and 22 bases stayed unmatched. This chain's CDR3 is CASSPRYSGTGPLRTYNEQFF. The CDR3 DNA reads TGTGCCAGCAGCCCCCGTTATTCCGGGACAGGGCCTCTCAGGACCTACAATGAGCAGTTCTTC.

This clonotype was seen ten or more times. This chain uses TRBV7-9 with TRBJ2-3; D tentatively reads TRBD1 or TRBD2 (5 bases each). The ends were cut back, 5 bases at V and 12 bases at J, with 18 bases in the middle. The CDR3 runs 13 residues. Germline V CDR1 and CDR2: SEHNR, FQNEAQ (reference sequence). The CDR3, as DNA: TGTGCCAGCAGCCCAAACTGGGGGTCCCCTCAGTATTTT. It specifies CASSPNWGSPQYF.

As for this clonotype: Given a much more abundant clone one base away, this may be a read error. This chain uses TRBV7-3 with TRBJ1-1, with a tentative D call TRBD1 (5 bases). From germline, CDR1 is SGHTA and CDR2 FQGTGA. CDR3 length: 15 amino acids. As DNA, the CDR3 is TGTGCCAGCAGCCCCTGGGACGGACAAAACACTGAAGCTCTCTTT. Translated, it gives CASSPWDGQNTEALF.

This clonotype was seen more than once but under ten times. This chain connects TRBV9 to TRBJ2-3; 10 bases align to TRBD2. J was trimmed by 7 bases and V by 2 bases; bases with no gene match: 4. Germline CDR1 reads SGDLS; CDR2 reads YYNGEE. The CDR3 covers 14 residues. CDR3 protein: CASSVGTSDYTQYF. Written as DNA, the CDR3 is TGTGCCAGCAGCGTCGGGACTAGCGATTATACGCAGTATTTT. Using reference TRBV9 and TRBJ2-3 for the parts outside the CDR3, the full variable domain is DSGVTQTPKHLITATGQRVTLRCSPRSGDLSVYWYQQSLDQGLQFLIQYYNGEERAKGNILERFSAQQFPDLHSELNLSSLELGDSALYFCASSVGTSDYTQYFGPGTRLTVL.

This clonotype was recorded a few times. The V gene is TRBV7-9, the J gene TRBJ1-2; D perhaps matches TRBD1 (6 bases). The CDR3 extends over 15 amino acids. Between the trimmed V and J ends, which lost 3 bases and 2 bases, there was a span of 13 bases. The germline gives CDR1 SEHNR, CDR2 FQNEAQ (reference sequence). CDR3 residues: CASSFDIGQNYGYTF. CDR3 nucleotides: TGTGCCAGCAGCTTCGATATAGGACAGAACTATGGCTACACCTTC.

This clonotype appeared many times. V gene TRBV12-3 or TRBV12-4 combines with J gene TRBJ2-5; 8 positions match TRBD1. V gave up 7 bases and J gave up 4 bases; unmatched junction bases: 11. The CDR3 sequence is 15 residues long. In DNA, the CDR3 is TGTGCCAGCACCCATGTCTCGACAGGGGTAGAGACCCAGTACTTC. This codes for CASTHVSTGVETQYF.

At least ten counts were recorded for this clonotype. This chain links TRBV20-1 with TRBJ2-3; 10 bases are a match to TRBD2. This CDR3 has 14 amino acids. The V gene end was trimmed by 6 bases and the J gene end by 2 bases; junction bases not matched to a gene: 5. Germline V gives CDR1 DFQATT, CDR2 SNEGSKA (reference sequence). This chain's CDR3 is CSAAGLADTDTQYF. In DNA form, the CDR3 reads TGCAGTGCCGCCGGACTAGCGGACACAGATACGCAGTATTTT.

A few counts support this clonotype. The rearrangement links TRBV27 to TRBJ2-3; 7 bases align to TRBD2. The length of the CDR3 is 17 residues. The V gene's germline CDR1 is MNHEY and CDR2 SMNVEV (reference sequence). V was clipped by 6 bases and J by 4 bases; unmatched bases: 16. CDR3 bases: TGTGCCAGCAGCCACCTACTAGTGGGAGGGCCTTCAGATACGCAGTATTTT. The encoded protein is CASSHLLVGGPSDTQYF.

This clonotype was detected once. The germline gene is not matched at one end of the junction; a read error may be the cause. The chain couples TRBV7-2 to TRBJ1-5; no reliable D call. Looked up from germline, CDR1 is SGHTA and CDR2 is FQGNSA. The CDR3 has 13 residues. The CDR3 region has the DNA TGTGCCCGCAGCTTTGGTGGGTGGAGCCTCTTTCATTTT. Translating gives CARSFGGWSLFHF.

With regard to this clonotype: A much larger clone differs from this one at a single base, so this may be a read error. This chain connects TRBV6-2 or TRBV6-3 to TRBJ2-2; either TRBD1 or TRBD2 may supply D (6 bases each). The CDR3 consists of 12 residues. Per germline, CDR1 MNHEY and CDR2 SVGEGT. This CDR3 is CASEGGTGALFF. The CDR3 coding sequence is TGTGCCAGCGAGGGGGGAACCGGGGCGCTGTTTTTT.

A word on this clonotype: This likely comes from a read error, as the CDR3 has no conserved phenylalanine or tryptophan at its end. The V call is TRBV14, the J call TRBJ2-7; a possible D gene is TRBD1 (6 bases). Germline lookup yields CDR1 SGHDN and CDR2 FVKESK. V was pared by 3 bases and J by 2 bases, with 11 bases between. The CDR3 contains 14 residues. Here the CDR3 DNA reads TGTGCCAGCAGCCAGAGGACAGTTCCCTACGAGCAGTACTCC. Protein product: CASSQRTVPYEQYS.

This clonotype appeared many times. The chain is built from TRBV9 and TRBJ1-6; TRBD1 might be the D (5 bases). Trimming cost V 4 bases and J 7 bases, with 15 bases left between them. Germline V gene lookup returns CDR1 SGDLS and CDR2 YYNGEE. The CDR3 contains 15 residues. This chain's CDR3 is CASSKKGLENSPLHF. In DNA, the CDR3 is TGTGCCAGCAGCAAGAAGGGGTTAGAGAATTCACCCCTCCACTTT.

A note on this clonotype: A read error may be the cause here, since a much bigger clone is one base away. This sequence joins TRBV29-1 and TRBJ1-2, with D hard to call. Trimming took 7 bases from V and 5 from J, leaving 14 bases between them. The CDR3 is 12 residues long. Germline V gene data show CDR1 as SQVTM and CDR2 as ANQGSEA. The DNA for the CDR3 is TGCAGCGCCATGAGTAAGCCTTATGGCTACACCTTC. It yields the protein CSAMSKPYGYTF.

V usage is TRBV27 and J usage is TRBJ2-1; 8 bases agree with TRBD1. Germline V gives CDR1 MNHEY, CDR2 SMNVEV (reference sequence). Trimming removed 3 bases from V and 8 bases from J; junction bases left unmatched: 15. The length of the CDR3 is 17 residues. CDR3 sequence: CASSLLPDRVLWDEQFF. The CDR3 DNA reads as TGTGCCAGCAGTTTGCTCCCGGACAGGGTCCTCTGGGATGAGCAGTTCTTC.